This is a list of T cell receptor beta chains from one sample in a study of CD8+ T cells in alopecia areata. The method was immunoSEQ multiplex PCR; TCRdb's version includes in-frame clones alone and lacks a portion of them. The repertoire has approximately 89,000 clones, roughly half of them found once; the top ten carry around 5%. The sequenced material came from NKG2D-high CD8+ T cells sorted from blood. These receptor sequences come from a human donor with alopecia areata. Both conserved end residues are part of each CDR3. The order of the fields is CDR3 length, D gene, clone size, J gene, V gene, CDR3 protein, CDR3 DNA. The D gene is left open where the match is weak. Not every row has a clone size; where given, it reads once, few, many or a size class.

12 | NA | NA | TRBJ2-1 | TRBV30 | CAWSVRHNEQFF | TGTGCCTGGAGTGTTAGACACAATGAGCAGTTCTTC
15 | TRBD2 | NA | TRBJ2-1 | TRBV9 | CASTPGGAVRNEQFF | TGTGCCAGCACCCCCGGGGGGGCTGTTCGCAATGAGCAGTTCTTC
12 | TRBD1 | few | TRBJ2-7 | TRBV29-1 | CSVGQGAYEQYF | TGCAGCGTCGGACAGGGGGCCTACGAGCAGTACTTC
12 | TRBD1 | few | TRBJ1-4 | TRBV2 | CASRDTGAELFF | TGTGCCAGCAGGGATACAGGGGCTGAACTGTTTTTT
13 | TRBD1 | NA | TRBJ1-1 | TRBV29-1 | CSVDDRGSAEAFF | TGCAGCGTTGATGACAGGGGGAGTGCTGAAGCTTTCTTT
13 | TRBD2 | NA | TRBJ2-7 | TRBV29-1 | CSVLGGASYEQYF | TGCAGCGTCCTCGGGGGGGCCTCCTACGAGCAGTACTTC
14 | NA | NA | TRBJ2-7 | TRBV10-2 | CASSESLGSYEQYF | TGCGCCAGCAGTGAGTCGCTGGGCTCCTACGAGCAGTACTTC
12 | NA | NA | TRBJ2-1 | TRBV6-6 | CASRGLDDEQFF | TGTGCCAGCAGAGGCCTGGACGATGAGCAGTTCTTC
14 | TRBD2 | few | TRBJ2-7 | TRBV4-1 | CASSQDGGSYEQYF | TGCGCCAGCAGCCAAGACGGGGGGAGCTACGAGCAGTACTTC
13 | NA | few | TRBJ1-3 | TRBV30 | CAWAGDAGNTIYF | TGTGCCTGGGCAGGAGACGCTGGAAACACCATATATTTT
12 | TRBD1 | NA | TRBJ1-1 | TRBV29-1 | CSFTGESTEAFF | TGCAGCTTCACAGGGGAGAGCACTGAAGCTTTCTTT
14 | NA | NA | TRBJ2-5 | TRBV4-2 | CASSQEVAEETQYF | TGTGCCAGCAGCCAAGAAGTGGCGGAAGAGACCCAGTACTTC
13 | NA | NA | TRBJ2-3 | TRBV29-1 | CSALGRPQDTQYF | TGCAGCGCGCTCGGCAGGCCTCAAGATACGCAGTATTTT
12 | NA | few | TRBJ2-7 | TRBV13 | CASSLDRDKQYF | TGTGCCAGCAGCTTGGACCGGGACAAGCAGTACTTC
15 | NA | NA | TRBJ2-7 | TRBV9 | CASSRRTGTDYEQYF | TGTGCCAGCAGCAGACGGACGGGAACAGACTACGAGCAGTACTTC
16 | NA | NA | TRBJ2-7 | TRBV23-1 | CASSQSLPGPKYEQYF | TGCGCCAGCAGTCAATCCCTTCCGGGACCCAAATACGAGCAGTACTTC
15 | NA | few | TRBJ1-2 | TRBV11-2 | CASSPGKGRINGYTF | TGTGCCAGCAGCCCCGGGAAGGGGCGGATTAATGGCTACACCTTC
12 | NA | NA | TRBJ2-1 | TRBV28 | CASSFWGNEQFF | TGTGCCAGCAGTTTTTGGGGAAATGAGCAGTTCTTC
14 | NA | NA | TRBJ1-2 | TRBV4-3 | CASSQAAANYGYTF | TGCGCCAGCAGCCAAGCCGCAGCGAACTATGGCTACACCTTC
15 | TRBD2 | NA | TRBJ2-1 | TRBV6-5 | CASSPGTSGYNEQFF | TGTGCCAGCAGTCCCGGGACTAGCGGGTACAATGAGCAGTTCTTC